Sequencing of this T cell receptor beta chain was carried out in a study of siplizumab effects on memory and regulatory T cells. Study-wide points: The authors could not assign a naive or memory phenotype to roughly 75-97% of proliferating CD4+ or CD8+ clones. Sequences that were alloreactive and traceable to unstimulated CD4+ memory cells were significantly reduced by siplizumab. Both greater diversity than memory cells and a major contribution to the alloresponse seemed to characterize naive T cells.

Here immunoSEQ multiplex PCR was the method, and the copy in TCRdb shows in-frame clones only, minus some. The sample holds about 100,000 clones, around 94% seen once. V lost 5 bases, J lost 0 bases, and 13 bases lay in between. Germline V CDR1 and CDR2: SQVTM, ANQGSEA. This CDR3 is 14 amino acids long. On this clone itself: As yet, its antigen is unknown.

The genes are TRBV29-1 and TRBJ1-1; D is undetermined. The source is a human donor in good health. The sequenced sample consisted of Tregs sorted from blood. The CDR3 coding sequence is TGCAGCGTTCTACCAACTGAGATGAACACTGAAGCTTTCTTT. As protein: CSVLPTEMNTEAFF. Full variable domain (outside the CDR3, taken from reference TRBV29-1 and TRBJ1-1): SAVISQKPSRDICQRGTSLTIQCQVDSQVTMMFWYRQQPGQSLTLIATANQGSEATYESGFVIDKFPISRPNLTFSTLTVSNMSPEDSSIYLCSVLPTEMNTEAFFGQGTRLTVV.